The 24 T cell receptor beta chains below were found in one sample sequenced in a study of blood T cell repertoires in COVID-19. Sequenced by immunoSEQ multiplex PCR; TCRdb stores in-frame clones only, minus some. This sample has about 74,000 clones, with approximately 93% found just once. The sequencing sample was made of peripheral blood. The receptors here all came from a man in his fifties with COVID-19, enrolled during active disease.

The chain joins TRBV14 to TRBJ1-1; D remains ambiguous. This CDR3 is built from 14 residues. CDR1 SGHDN and CDR2 FVKESK come from the germline V gene. V lost 0 bases and J 5 bases, leaving 10 bases between the germline ends. Here the CDR3 reads CASSQDRRVTEAFF. CDR3 sequence (DNA): TGTGCCAGCAGCCAAGACCGACGGGTTACTGAAGCTTTCTTT.

The V call is TRBV2, the J call TRBJ1-5; 11 positions agree with TRBD1. CDR3 size: 15 residues. V dropped 7 bases and J dropped 6; count of bases not matched to a gene: 8. Germline CDR1 reads SNHLY; CDR2 reads FYNNEI. For the CDR3, the DNA is TGTGCCAGCACCGGGACAGGGGGGATTCGTCAGCCCCAGCATTTT. This gives the protein CASTGTGGIRQPQHF.

The gene calls are TRBV19 and TRBJ2-3, with 8 nucleotides matching TRBD1. Trimming took 6 bases from V and 5 from J; bases not matched to a gene: 10. The CDR3 extends over 15 amino acids. Looked up from germline, CDR1 is LNHDA and CDR2 is SQIVND (reference sequence). The CDR3 sequence is CASRADRGLGDTQYF. CDR3 DNA sequence: TGTGCCAGTAGAGCAGACAGGGGATTGGGAGATACGCAGTATTTT.

The V and J genes are TRBV9 and TRBJ2-1; 14 bases are shared with TRBD2. V shed 4 bases, J shed 10 bases, and the junction held 4 bases outside the gene matches. CDR3 size: 14 residues. Germline lookup yields CDR1 SGDLS and CDR2 YYNGEE. CDR3 coding DNA: TGTGCCAGCAGCCCCCGACTAGCGGGAGGGGAGCAGTTCTTC. This translates into CASSPRLAGGEQFF.

V usage is TRBV7-8 and J usage is TRBJ2-1; the match to TRBD2 covers 7 bases. In germline, CDR1 is SGHVS, CDR2 FQNEAQ. CDR3 length equals 17 residues. The V and J ends lost 1 base and 4 bases, in that order; junction bases with no gene match: 10. The DNA for the CDR3 is TGTGCCAGCAGCTTAGTGATTATTGGGCGGGAGTACAATGAGCAGTTCTTC. Protein sequence: CASSLVIIGREYNEQFF. Full variable domain (remainder filled in from reference TRBV7-8 and TRBJ2-1): GAGVSQSPRYKVAKRGQDVALRCDPISGHVSLFWYQQALGQGPEFLTYFQNEAQLDKSGLPSDRFFAERPEGSVSTLKIQRTQQEDSAVYLCASSLVIIGREYNEQFFGPGTRLTVL.

This sequence joins TRBV27 and TRBJ1-4; D gene ambiguous. Germline CDR1 MNHEY, CDR2 SMNVEV (reference sequence). The length of the CDR3 is 16 residues. The V and J ends lost 6 bases and 0 bases respectively, with 14 bases between them. CDR3 DNA: TGTGCCAGCAGCTCCGAGCAGGCCCCAACTAATGAAAAACTGTTTTTT. Protein: CASSSEQAPTNEKLFF.

This rearrangement joins TRBV12-3 or TRBV12-4 to TRBJ1-2; TRBD1 agrees at 11 bases. V dropped 7 bases and J dropped 7; count of bases not matched to a gene: 5. The CDR3 consists of 13 residues. Written as DNA, the CDR3 is TGTGCCAGCAACGGACAGGGGGCAGGTGGCTACACCTTC. Its translation is CASNGQGAGGYTF.

The rearrangement uses TRBV5-4 and TRBJ2-1, with D possibly being TRBD1 (5 bases). Germline V gene lookup returns CDR1 SGHNT and CDR2 YYREEE (reference sequence). V lost 0 bases to trimming and J lost 7 bases, with 11 bases between them. This CDR3 is built from 14 residues. CDR3 region: CASSLERPGNEQFF. In DNA form, the CDR3 reads TGTGCCAGCAGCTTGGAGAGGCCAGGGAATGAGCAGTTCTTC.

The chain employs TRBV2 and TRBJ1-5; D possibly corresponds to TRBD1 (5 bases). Looked up from germline, CDR1 is SNHLY and CDR2 is FYNNEI. There are 15 residues in the CDR3. V was pared by 5 bases and J by 2 bases, with 13 bases between. CDR3 sequence (DNA): TGTGCCAGCAGTACACAGGTTTTGGGCAATCAGCCCCAGCATTTT. Protein: CASSTQVLGNQPQHF.

The rearrangement uses TRBV30 and TRBJ2-5; weak D call: TRBD1 (6 bases). CDR3 size: 14 residues. Trimming removed 2 bases from V and 1 base from J, with 11 bases in between. CDR1 is GTSNPN and CDR2 is SVGIG in the germline V gene (reference sequence). The CDR3 here is CAWSNGQIQETQYF. CDR3 DNA: TGTGCCTGGAGTAATGGACAGATCCAAGAGACCCAGTACTTC.

V and J are TRBV7-2 and TRBJ1-4, with TRBD1 identical over 8 bases. Germline CDR1 is SGHTA and CDR2 is FQGNSA. V trimming: 2 bases; J trimming: 7 bases; junction bases outside the gene matches: 3. The CDR3 is made up of 14 amino acids. The CDR3 here is CASSLHRGTEKLFF. In DNA, the CDR3 is TGTGCCAGCAGCTTACACAGGGGGACTGAAAAACTGTTTTTT.

The chain combines TRBV2 with TRBJ1-2; perhaps TRBD1 as D (6 bases). V was pared by 6 bases and J by 4 bases, with 21 bases between. The CDR3 is 16 residues long. Germline CDR1 SNHLY, CDR2 FYNNEI. CDR3 nucleotides: TGTGCCAGCAGCGAACTTGAGGACAGCTACTTCTATGGCTACACCTTC. Its protein is CASSELEDSYFYGYTF.

For this clone: Germline is not matched at one junction end, which may reflect a read error. The J gene is TRBJ1-1, the V gene TRBV6-5; the match to TRBD1 covers 8 bases. Germline assignment: CDR1 MNHEY and CDR2 SVGAGI. The length of the CDR3 is 14 residues. The CDR3 is CASSPGGLKTEAFF. CDR3 sequence (DNA): TGTGCCAGCAGTCCAGGGGGCTTGAAGACTGAAGCTTTCTTT.

The chain recombines TRBV7-9 with TRBJ2-5, with 7 bases lining up with TRBD1. The germline gives CDR1 SEHNR, CDR2 FQNEAQ (reference sequence). The CDR3 consists of 14 residues. J was trimmed by 4 bases and V by 4 bases; bases with no gene match: 6. DNA for the CDR3: TGTGCCAGCAGCTACGGTCCAGGGGGAGAGACCCAGTACTTC. It is translated as CASSYGPGGETQYF.

V is TRBV5-4 and J is TRBJ1-1; the D gene is possibly TRBD1 (6 bases). With 9 bases removed from V and 5 bases from J, the gap between germline ends came to 20 bases. CDR3 size: 14 residues. Per the germline V gene, CDR1 is SGHNT and CDR2 is YYREEE (reference sequence). The CDR3 coding sequence is TGTGCCACCTCACCCGGACAGTCGCGAACTGAAGCTTTCTTT. It is translated as CATSPGQSRTEAFF.

The genes are TRBV29-1 and TRBJ1-3, with D possibly TRBD1 on 5 matching bases. The CDR3 covers 12 residues. CDR1 SQVTM and CDR2 ANQGSEA come from the germline V gene. V lost 7 bases to trimming and J lost 0 bases, with 7 bases between them. CDR3: CSAGHSGNTIYF. The CDR3 region has the DNA TGCAGCGCTGGACACTCTGGAAACACCATATATTTT.

The chain has TRBV11-2 and TRBJ2-1; D is perhaps TRBD2 (5 bases). The V gene lost 4 bases and the J gene lost 11 bases, with 9 bases spanning the gap. The CDR3 covers 11 residues. CDR1 is SGHAT and CDR2 is FQNNGV in the germline V gene. This CDR3 reads CASSSTGKQFF. CDR3 coding DNA: TGTGCCAGCAGCTCGACGGGAAAGCAGTTCTTC.

The chain combines TRBV7-8 with TRBJ2-5, with 11 bases lining up with TRBD1. The V and J ends lost 4 bases and 5 bases, in that order; junction bases with no gene match: 6. Germline CDR1 reads SGHVS; CDR2 reads FQNEAQ. The CDR3 runs 15 residues. CDR3 sequence reads: CASSSPGQGEETQYF. The CDR3 coding sequence is TGTGCCAGCAGCTCGCCGGGACAGGGGGAGGAGACCCAGTACTTC.

The chain employs TRBV6-5 and TRBJ2-3; D may be TRBD2 (5 bases). The CDR3 has 13 amino acids. Germline CDR1 reads MNHEY; CDR2 reads SVGAGI. V lost 6 bases and J 4 bases, leaving 11 bases between the germline ends. The CDR3 DNA is TGTGCCAGCAGGAGAGGGCGGGCAGATACGCAGTATTTT. Its protein product is CASRRGRADTQYF.

The chain links TRBV30 to TRBJ1-6; TRBD1 matches at 9 bases. Germline loops: CDR1 GTSNPN, CDR2 SVGIG (reference sequence). J lost 4 bases, V lost 5 bases, and 0 bases had no gene match. This CDR3 has 13 residues. Here the CDR3 reads CAWGQGYNSPLHF. In DNA, the CDR3 is TGTGCCTGGGGACAGGGGTATAATTCACCCCTCCACTTT.

The V call is TRBV27, the J call TRBJ1-1, with a weak D call TRBD1 (5 bases). Germline V gives CDR1 MNHEY, CDR2 SMNVEV (reference sequence). V was pared by 2 bases and J by 5 bases, with 12 bases between. The CDR3 totals 14 residues. The CDR3 is CASSLRVGGTEAFF. The CDR3 nucleotides read TGTGCCAGCAGTTTAAGGGTTGGGGGGACTGAAGCTTTCTTT.

This rearrangement joins TRBV27 to TRBJ1-6; 12 bases map to TRBD1. Germline assignment: CDR1 MNHEY and CDR2 SMNVEV (reference sequence). V was pared by 8 bases and J by 10 bases, with 9 bases of the junction left unmatched. CDR3 length equals 15 residues. This chain's CDR3 is CASGTGTGGISPLHF. Here the CDR3 DNA reads TGTGCCAGCGGGACCGGGACAGGGGGCATCTCACCCCTCCACTTT.

V gene TRBV4-2 combines with J gene TRBJ1-4, with a tentative D call TRBD1 (5 bases). CDR3 length: 16 residues. Germline CDR1 and CDR2: LGHNA and YNFKEQ. V dropped 1 base and J dropped 4 bases, with 13 bases sitting between them. The CDR3 sequence: CASSQGVSRDNEKLFF. In nucleotides, the CDR3 is TGTGCCAGCAGCCAAGGGGTGAGCAGGGATAATGAAAAACTGTTTTTT.

This rearrangement joins TRBV28 to TRBJ2-1; 7 bases agree with TRBD1. The V gene end was trimmed by 2 bases and the J gene end by 3 bases; junction bases not matched to a gene: 4. This CDR3 is 15 amino acids long. Germline CDR1 MDHEN, CDR2 SYDVKM. DNA of the CDR3: TGTGCCAGCAGTTTAGGACAGGTTTTCTACAATGAGCAGTTCTTC. Amino acid sequence: CASSLGQVFYNEQFF.